The rows below give T cell receptor beta chains drawn from one sample of a study of OX40 agonist ivuxolimab in advanced cancers. The method was immunoSEQ multiplex PCR; TCRdb's version includes in-frame clones alone and lacks a portion of them. The sample contains about 37,000 clones, roughly four fifths of which appear only once. Source: CD4+ or CD8+ T cells sorted from blood, taken in a trial of the OX40 agonist ivuxolimab. These receptors came from an adult with an advanced solid tumor such as melanoma, head and neck, liver or kidney cancer. Each CDR3 is given with its conserved first and last residue. The order of the fields is V gene, D gene, clone size, J gene, CDR3 protein, CDR3 DNA. The D gene is left open where the match is weak. Rows may omit the clone size; those that give it use once, few, many or a size class.

TRBV19	NA	NA	TRBJ1-2	CASSPSAPGDSGYTF	TGTGCCAGTAGTCCCAGTGCACCGGGCGACTCCGGCTACACCTTC
TRBV11-2	TRBD1	NA	TRBJ2-7	CASSLGETGFYSNEQYF	TGTGCCAGCAGCTTAGGCGAGACAGGGTTTTATTCAAACGAGCAGTACTTC
TRBV9	TRBD1	NA	TRBJ1-2	CASSVEGTGQGYTF	TGTGCCAGCAGCGTAGAAGGGACAGGGCAAGGCTACACCTTC
TRBV7-6	NA	NA	TRBJ1-2	CASSPRGPNYGYTF	TGTGCCAGCAGCCCGCGGGGACCTAACTATGGCTACACCTTC
TRBV27	NA	NA	TRBJ1-1	CATHLGTTEAFF	TGTGCCACCCATCTCGGGACAACTGAAGCTTTCTTT
TRBV27	NA	once	TRBJ2-1	CASSLGGAYNEQFF	TGTGCCAGCAGTTTAGGCGGGGCTTACAATGAGCAGTTCTTC
TRBV6-9	NA	NA	TRBJ2-7	CASSYEGLEQYF	TGTGCCAGCAGTTACGAGGGGCTCGAGCAGTACTTC
TRBV4-3	TRBD1	NA	TRBJ1-4	CASSSRQGGTYNEKLFF	TGCGCCAGCAGTTCTAGACAGGGGGGTACCTATAATGAAAAACTGTTTTTT
TRBV27	NA	NA	TRBJ2-1	CASSQEEEDNEQFF	TGTGCCAGCAGCCAAGAAGAAGAGGACAATGAGCAGTTCTTC
TRBV19	TRBD1	NA	TRBJ1-1	CASSWGQGHTEAFF	TGTGCCAGTAGTTGGGGACAGGGGCACACTGAAGCTTTCTTT
TRBV7-9	TRBD1	NA	TRBJ2-7	CASSAGTVNEQYF	TGTGCCAGCAGCGCCGGGACAGTCAACGAGCAGTACTTC
TRBV27	TRBD1	NA	TRBJ2-5	CASSPTGYQEYF	TGTGCCAGCAGCCCGACAGGGTACCAAGAGTACTTC
TRBV5-1	NA	NA	TRBJ1-5	CASSLASGGVPQHF	TGCGCCAGCAGCTTGGCTTCCGGCGGTGTGCCCCAGCATTTT
TRBV27	TRBD2	NA	TRBJ2-2	CASSLTSGSLGTGELFF	TGTGCCAGCAGTTTAACTAGCGGGAGCCTGGGTACCGGGGAGCTGTTTTTT
TRBV7-9	NA	NA	TRBJ2-4	CASSLSIAKNIQYF	TGTGCCAGCAGCTTATCAATAGCCAAAAACATTCAGTACTTC
TRBV10-3	TRBD1	NA	TRBJ2-3	CAISEVDRGELRDTQYF	TGTGCCATCAGTGAGGTCGACAGGGGAGAGTTAAGGGATACGCAGTATTTT
TRBV28	TRBD2	NA	TRBJ2-2	CASSSSGMNTGELFF	TGTGCCAGCAGTTCCAGCGGGATGAACACCGGGGAGCTGTTTTTT
TRBV11-2	TRBD1	NA	TRBJ1-1	CASSPATGEAFF	TGTGCCAGCAGCCCCGCCACAGGGGAGGCTTTCTTT
TRBV30	NA	NA	TRBJ2-6	CAWSLGAGANVLTF	TGTGCCTGGAGTTTAGGGGCTGGGGCCAACGTCCTGACTTTC
TRBV9	NA	few	TRBJ2-7	CASSVADEQYF	TGTGCCAGCAGCGTAGCTGACGAGCAGTACTTC
TRBV14	NA	NA	TRBJ2-3	CASSLDSRRTDTQYF	TGTGCCAGCAGCCTCGACAGTCGCCGCACAGATACGCAGTATTTT
TRBV7-6	NA	NA	TRBJ2-1	CATDPGEGYNEQFF	TGTGCCACCGACCCGGGAGAGGGGTACAATGAGCAGTTCTTC
TRBV27	NA	NA	TRBJ2-7	CASSLSWPTPYEQYF	TGTGCCAGCAGTTTATCCTGGCCCACCCCGTACGAGCAGTACTTC
TRBV7-2	TRBD2	NA	TRBJ2-7	CASSLGLAGTYEQYF	TGTGCCAGCAGCTTGGGGCTAGCGGGGACCTACGAGCAGTACTTC